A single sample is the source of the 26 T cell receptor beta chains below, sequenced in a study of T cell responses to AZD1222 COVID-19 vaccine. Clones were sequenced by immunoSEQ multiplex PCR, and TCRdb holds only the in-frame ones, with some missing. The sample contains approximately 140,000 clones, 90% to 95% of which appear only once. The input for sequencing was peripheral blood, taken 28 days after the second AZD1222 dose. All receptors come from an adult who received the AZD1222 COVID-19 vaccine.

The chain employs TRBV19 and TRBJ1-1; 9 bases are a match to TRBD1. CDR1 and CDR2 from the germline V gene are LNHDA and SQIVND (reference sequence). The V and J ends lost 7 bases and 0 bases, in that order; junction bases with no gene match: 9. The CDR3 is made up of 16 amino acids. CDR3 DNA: TGTGCCAGTACCAAATGGGGACAGGGCCTGAACACTGAAGCTTTCTTT. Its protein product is CASTKWGQGLNTEAFF.

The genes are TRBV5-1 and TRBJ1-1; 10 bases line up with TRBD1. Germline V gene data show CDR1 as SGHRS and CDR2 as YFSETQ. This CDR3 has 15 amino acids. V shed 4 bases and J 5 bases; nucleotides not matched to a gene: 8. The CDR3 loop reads CASSHPGTGATEAFF. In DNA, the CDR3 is TGCGCCAGCAGCCACCCCGGGACAGGGGCGACTGAAGCTTTCTTT.

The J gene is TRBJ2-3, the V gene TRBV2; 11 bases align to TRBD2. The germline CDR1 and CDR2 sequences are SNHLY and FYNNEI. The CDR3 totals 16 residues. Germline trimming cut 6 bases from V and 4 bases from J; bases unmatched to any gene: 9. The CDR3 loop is CASRALAGGGSDTQYF. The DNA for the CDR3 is TGTGCCAGCAGGGCTCTAGCGGGAGGAGGCTCAGATACGCAGTATTTT.

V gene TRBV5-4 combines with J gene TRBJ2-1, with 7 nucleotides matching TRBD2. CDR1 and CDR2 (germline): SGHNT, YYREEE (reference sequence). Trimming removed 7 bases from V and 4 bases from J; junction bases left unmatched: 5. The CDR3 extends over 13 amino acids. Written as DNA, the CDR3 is TGTGCCAGCGGGCTAGCGGATTACAATGAGCAGTTCTTC. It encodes CASGLADYNEQFF.

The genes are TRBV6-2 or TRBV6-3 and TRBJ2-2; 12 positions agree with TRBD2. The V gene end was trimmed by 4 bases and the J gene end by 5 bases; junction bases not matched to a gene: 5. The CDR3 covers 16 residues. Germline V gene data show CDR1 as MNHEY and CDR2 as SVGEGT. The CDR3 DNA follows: TGTGCCAGCAGTTCTAGCGGGAGGGCCGGTACCGGGGAGCTGTTTTTT. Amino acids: CASSSSGRAGTGELFF.

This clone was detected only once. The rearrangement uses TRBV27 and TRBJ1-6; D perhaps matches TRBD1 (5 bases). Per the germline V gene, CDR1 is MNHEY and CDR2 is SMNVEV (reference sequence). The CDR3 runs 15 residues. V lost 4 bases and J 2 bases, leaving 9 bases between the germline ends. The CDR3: CASSWGGPYNSPLHF. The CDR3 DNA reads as TGTGCCAGCAGTTGGGGCGGCCCCTATAATTCACCCCTCCACTTT.

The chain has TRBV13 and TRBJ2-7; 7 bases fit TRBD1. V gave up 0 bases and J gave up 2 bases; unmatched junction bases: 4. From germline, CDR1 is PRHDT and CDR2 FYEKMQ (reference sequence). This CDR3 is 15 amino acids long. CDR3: CASSLGQGVAYEQYF. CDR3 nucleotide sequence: TGTGCCAGCAGCTTAGGGCAGGGGGTCGCCTACGAGCAGTACTTC.

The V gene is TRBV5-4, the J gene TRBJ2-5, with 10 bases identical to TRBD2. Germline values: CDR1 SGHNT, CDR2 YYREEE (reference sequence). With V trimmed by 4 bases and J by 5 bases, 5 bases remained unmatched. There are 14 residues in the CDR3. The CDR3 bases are TGTGCCAGCAGCCTCGCGACTAGCGGGGAGACCCAGTACTTC. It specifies CASSLATSGETQYF. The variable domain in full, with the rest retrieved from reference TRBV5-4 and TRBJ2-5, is ETGVTQSPTHLIKTRGQQVTLRCSSQSGHNTVSWYQQALGQGPQFIFQYYREEENGRGNFPPRFSGLQFPNYSSELNVNALELDDSALYLCASSLATSGETQYFGPGTRLLVL.

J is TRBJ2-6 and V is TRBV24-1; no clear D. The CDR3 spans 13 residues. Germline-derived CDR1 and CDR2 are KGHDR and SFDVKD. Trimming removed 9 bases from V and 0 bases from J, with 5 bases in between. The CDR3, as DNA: TGTGCCACCCTGTTCTCTGGGGCCAACGTCCTGACTTTC. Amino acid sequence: CATLFSGANVLTF.

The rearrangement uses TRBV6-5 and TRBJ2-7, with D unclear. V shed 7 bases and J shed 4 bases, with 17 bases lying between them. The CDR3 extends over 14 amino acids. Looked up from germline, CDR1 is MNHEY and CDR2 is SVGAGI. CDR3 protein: CASTGRPVEYEQYF. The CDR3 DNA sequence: TGTGCCAGCACTGGGCGGCCCGTCGAATACGAGCAGTACTTC.

Here the CDR3 DNA reads TGTGCCAGCAGCCCCAGAGGGACAAAAAGAGAGACCCAGTACTTC. The encoded protein is CASSPRGTKRETQYF. J is TRBJ2-5 and V is TRBV21-1; TRBD1 is the table's D call, not checked against the DNA. TRBV21-1 is shown as a pseudogene. This CDR3 is 15 amino acids long.

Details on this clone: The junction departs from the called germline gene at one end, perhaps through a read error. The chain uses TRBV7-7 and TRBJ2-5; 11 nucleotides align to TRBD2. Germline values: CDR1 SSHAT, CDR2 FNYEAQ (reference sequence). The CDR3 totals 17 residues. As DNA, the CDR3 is TGTGCTAGCAGCTTAGGGCTAGCGGGGGGCCAGGGAGAGACCCAGTACTTC. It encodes CASSLGLAGGQGETQYF.

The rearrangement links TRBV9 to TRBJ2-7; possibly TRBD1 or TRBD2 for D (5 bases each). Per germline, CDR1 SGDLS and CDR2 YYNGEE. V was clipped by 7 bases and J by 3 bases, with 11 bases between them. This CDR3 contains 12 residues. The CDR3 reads CASGGDLYEQYF. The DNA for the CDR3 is TGTGCCAGCGGGGGTGACCTCTACGAGCAGTACTTC.

CDR3 protein: CASSLIGAMLNEQFF. The CDR3 coding sequence is TGTGCCAGCAGCTTAATTGGGGCCATGCTCAATGAGCAGTTCTTC. The chain uses TRBV7-3 and TRBJ2-1; a possible D gene is TRBD1 (5 bases). The CDR3 contains 15 residues. V lost 1 base and J 6 bases, leaving 13 bases between the germline ends. Germline-derived CDR1 and CDR2 are SGHTA and FQGTGA.

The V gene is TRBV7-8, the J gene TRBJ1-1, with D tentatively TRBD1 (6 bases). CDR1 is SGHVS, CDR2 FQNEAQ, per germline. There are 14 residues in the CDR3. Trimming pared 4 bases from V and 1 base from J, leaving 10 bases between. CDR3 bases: TGTGCCAGCAGCTGGGGGGCAAAGAACACTGAAGCTTTCTTT. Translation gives CASSWGAKNTEAFF.

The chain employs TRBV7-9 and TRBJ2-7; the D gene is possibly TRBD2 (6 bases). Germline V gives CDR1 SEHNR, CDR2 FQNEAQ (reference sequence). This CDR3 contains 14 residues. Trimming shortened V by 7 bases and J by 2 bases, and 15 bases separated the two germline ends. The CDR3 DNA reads TGTGCCAGCACTCCGAAGGGAGGACCCTACGAGCAGTACTTC. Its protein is CASTPKGGPYEQYF.

DNA for the CDR3: TGTGCCAGCAGCTCCGGGGGTCTGGGATCCTATGGCTACACCTTC. Its protein is CASSSGGLGSYGYTF. The chain employs TRBV4-2 and TRBJ1-2; D is perhaps TRBD1 (5 bases). With 5 bases removed from V and 4 bases from J, the gap between germline ends came to 17 bases. This CDR3 comprises 15 residues. CDR1 and CDR2 (germline): LGHNA, YNFKEQ.

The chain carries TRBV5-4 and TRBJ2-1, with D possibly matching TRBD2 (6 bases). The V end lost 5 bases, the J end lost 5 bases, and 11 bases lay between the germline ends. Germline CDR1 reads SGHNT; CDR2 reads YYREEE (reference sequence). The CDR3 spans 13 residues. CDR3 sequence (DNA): TGTGCCAGCAGTTTCGGACTAAACAATGAGCAGTTCTTC. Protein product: CASSFGLNNEQFF.

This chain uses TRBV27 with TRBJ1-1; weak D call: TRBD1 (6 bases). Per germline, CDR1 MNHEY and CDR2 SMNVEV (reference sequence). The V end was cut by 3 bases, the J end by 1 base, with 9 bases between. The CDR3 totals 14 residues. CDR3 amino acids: CASSLGAANTEAFF. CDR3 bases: TGTGCCAGCAGTTTGGGGGCAGCGAACACTGAAGCTTTCTTT.

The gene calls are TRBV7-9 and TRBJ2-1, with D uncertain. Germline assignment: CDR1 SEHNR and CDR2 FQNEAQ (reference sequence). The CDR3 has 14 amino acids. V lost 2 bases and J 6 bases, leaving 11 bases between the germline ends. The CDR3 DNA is TGTGCCAGCAGCTTAAGTCAGGAAGCCAATGAGCAGTTCTTC. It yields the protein CASSLSQEANEQFF.

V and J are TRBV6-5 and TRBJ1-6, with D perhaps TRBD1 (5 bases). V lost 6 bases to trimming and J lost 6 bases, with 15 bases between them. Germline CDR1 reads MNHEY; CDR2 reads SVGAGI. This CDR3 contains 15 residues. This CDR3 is CASRPRRGPNSPLHF. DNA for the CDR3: TGTGCCAGCAGGCCGAGGAGGGGACCTAATTCACCCCTCCACTTT.

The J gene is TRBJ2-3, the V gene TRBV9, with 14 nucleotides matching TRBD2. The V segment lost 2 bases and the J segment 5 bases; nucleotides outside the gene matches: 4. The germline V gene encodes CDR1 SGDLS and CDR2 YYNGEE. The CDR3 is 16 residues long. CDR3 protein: CASSVGTSGSGDTQYF. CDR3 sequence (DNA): TGTGCCAGCAGCGTCGGGACTAGCGGGAGCGGAGATACGCAGTATTTT.

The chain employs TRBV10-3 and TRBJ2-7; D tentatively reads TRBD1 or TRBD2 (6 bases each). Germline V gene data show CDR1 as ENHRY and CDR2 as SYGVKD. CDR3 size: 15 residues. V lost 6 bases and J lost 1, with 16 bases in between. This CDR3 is CAIRVGGKGSYEQYF. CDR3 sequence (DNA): TGTGCCATCAGGGTAGGGGGGAAGGGGTCCTACGAGCAGTACTTC.

CDR3 nucleotide sequence: TGTGCCAGCAGCCAAGAACGTCCTGCACCCCTCCACTTT. Residues: CASSQERPAPLHF. The J gene is TRBJ1-6, the V gene TRBV14; D unclear. V was shortened by 0 bases and J by 11 bases, with 8 bases between the two germline ends. This CDR3 has 13 amino acids. Germline CDR1 and CDR2: SGHDN and FVKESK.

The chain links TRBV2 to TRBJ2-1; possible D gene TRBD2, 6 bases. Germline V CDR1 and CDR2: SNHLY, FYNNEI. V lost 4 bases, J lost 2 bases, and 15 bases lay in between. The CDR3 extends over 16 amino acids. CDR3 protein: CASSVTSGRTYNEQFF. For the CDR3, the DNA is TGTGCCAGCAGTGTGACGTCCGGGAGAACCTACAATGAGCAGTTCTTC.

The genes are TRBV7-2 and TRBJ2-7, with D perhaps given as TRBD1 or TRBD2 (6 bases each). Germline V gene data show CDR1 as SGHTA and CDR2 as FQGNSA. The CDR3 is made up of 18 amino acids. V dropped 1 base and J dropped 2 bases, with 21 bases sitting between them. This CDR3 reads CASSLGGGLRAPTYEQYF. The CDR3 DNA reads TGTGCCAGCAGCTTAGGAGGGGGGCTGCGGGCGCCTACCTACGAGCAGTACTTC.